This record looks at one T cell receptor beta chain sequence and its context. V dropped 3 bases and J dropped 0 bases, with 8 bases sitting between them. Germline V CDR1 and CDR2: SGHTA, FQGTGA. The CDR3 covers 14 residues. This sample was included in a study of cytotoxic CD8 clonotypes in ibrutinib-treated CLL. TCRdb keeps only in-frame clones here, not all; method: immunoSEQ multiplex PCR. Here the sample spans 300,000 to 400,000 clones, about 64% being singletons. Sequencing was performed on PBMCs, taken after 36 months of ibrutinib treatment. This chain uses TRBV7-3 with TRBJ1-2; possible D gene TRBD1, 5 bases. The sequence came from a human donor with chronic lymphocytic leukemia. CDR3 region: CASSLGPTNYGYTF. In nucleotides, the CDR3 is TGTGCCAGCAGCTTGGGACCGACTAACTATGGCTACACCTTC.